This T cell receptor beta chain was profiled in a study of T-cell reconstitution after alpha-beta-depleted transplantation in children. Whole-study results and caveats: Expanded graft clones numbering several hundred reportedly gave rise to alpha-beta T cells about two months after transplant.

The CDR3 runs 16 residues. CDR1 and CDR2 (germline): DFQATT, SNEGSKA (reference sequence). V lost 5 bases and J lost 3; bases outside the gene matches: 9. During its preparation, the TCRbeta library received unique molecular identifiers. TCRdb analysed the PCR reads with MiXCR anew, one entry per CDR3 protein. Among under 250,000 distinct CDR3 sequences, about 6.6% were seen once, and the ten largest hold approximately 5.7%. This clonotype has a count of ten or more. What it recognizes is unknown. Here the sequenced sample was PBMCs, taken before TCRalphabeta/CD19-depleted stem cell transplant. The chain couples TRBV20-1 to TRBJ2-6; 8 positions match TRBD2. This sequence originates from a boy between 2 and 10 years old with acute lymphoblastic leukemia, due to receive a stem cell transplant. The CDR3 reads CSAQAGELLGANVLTF. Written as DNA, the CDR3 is TGCAGTGCTCAAGCGGGGGAACTGCTTGGGGCCAACGTCCTGACTTTC.